Described below is a single TCR beta chain sequence and its context. Its antigen is undetermined. Clones were sequenced by immunoSEQ multiplex PCR, and TCRdb holds only the in-frame ones, with some missing. The sample lists under 140,000 clones, roughly 87% occurring once. It was the approximately 110-subject validation cohort, separate from the approximately 620-subject first cohort, to which the donors belonged. This sample stems from a study of cytomegalovirus exposure and HLA in healthy donors. Study results and caveats: Rare TCR sequences predominated, though certain public TCRs were found in many donors. Fewer than 200 TCR beta chains were listed as cytomegalovirus-associated.

The CDR3 consists of 15 residues. CDR1 SGHNT and CDR2 YYREEE come from the germline V gene (reference sequence). The V and J ends lost 4 bases and 6 bases respectively, with 19 bases between them. This clonotype was sampled from a woman between 18 and 29 years old in good health and CMV-seronegative. This chain joins TRBV5-4 and TRBJ1-2, with D possibly TRBD1 on 5 matching bases. Sequenced sample: PBMCs. CDR3 sequence reads: CASSRKGRAPDGYTF. In DNA, the CDR3 is TGTGCCAGCAGCCGGAAGGGCAGGGCTCCCGATGGCTACACCTTC.